This TCR beta chain was captured in a study of blood T cell repertoires in COVID-19. Background on the study: From the United States, Italy and Spain came samples of acute and convalescent COVID-19. The cDNA or gDNA used as material had been derived from T cells, B-cell-depleted T cells, or PBMCs.

Trimming left V 4 bases short and J 4 bases short, with 11 bases between. The CDR3 has 14 amino acids. The germline V gene has CDR1 MNHEY and CDR2 SVGAGI. Data came from immunoSEQ multiplex PCR; TCRdb stores just in-frame clones and leaves some out. The sample carries fewer than 100,000 clones, around nine tenths recorded once. This clone appeared once. The gene calls are TRBV6-5 and TRBJ1-5; D remains ambiguous. This receptor was obtained from a human donor in a cohort sampled during active COVID-19. The sequenced sample consisted of peripheral blood. The CDR3 DNA reads as TGTGCCAGCAGTTCAACCGCGTGGAATCAGCCCCAGCATTTT. Its translation is CASSSTAWNQPQHF.